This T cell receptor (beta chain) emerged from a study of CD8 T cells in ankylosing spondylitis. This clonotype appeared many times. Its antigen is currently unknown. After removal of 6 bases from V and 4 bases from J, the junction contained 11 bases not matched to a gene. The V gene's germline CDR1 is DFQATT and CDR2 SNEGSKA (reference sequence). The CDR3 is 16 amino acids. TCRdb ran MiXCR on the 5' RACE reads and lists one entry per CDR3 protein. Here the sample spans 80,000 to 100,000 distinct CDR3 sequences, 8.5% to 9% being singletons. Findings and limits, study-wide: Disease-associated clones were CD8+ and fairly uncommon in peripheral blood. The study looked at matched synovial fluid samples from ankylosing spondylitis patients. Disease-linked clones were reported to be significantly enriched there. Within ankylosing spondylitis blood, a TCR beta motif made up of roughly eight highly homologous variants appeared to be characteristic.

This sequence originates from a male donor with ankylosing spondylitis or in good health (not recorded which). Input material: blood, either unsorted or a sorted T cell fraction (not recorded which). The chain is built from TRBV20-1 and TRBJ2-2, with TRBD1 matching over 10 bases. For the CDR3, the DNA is TGCAGTGCCCACCGGACAGGGGGATTGGGCACCGGGGAGCTGTTTTTT. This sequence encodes CSAHRTGGLGTGELFF.